This T cell receptor beta chain comes out of a study of healthy donors' naive CD4 and CD8 T cells. Study background: For TCR alpha, new primers spanned all functional IMGT alpha genes.

As regards this clonotype: The antigen is unknown.

TCR libraries were built from approximately 490 ng of total RNA by linear amplification. Using its own MiXCR run on the reads, TCRdb lists one record per CDR3 protein. The data contain approximately 180,000 distinct CDR3 sequences, 65% to 75% of them singletons. V was clipped by 6 bases and J by 4 bases, with 13 bases between them. In germline, CDR1 is MNHEY, CDR2 SMNVEV (reference sequence). The CDR3 is made up of 14 amino acids. Study conclusions and caveats: Naive CD4+ and CD8+ cells reportedly differed in usage of most V and J genes.

The sequencing sample was made of naive CD4+ and CD8+ T cells sorted from blood, pooled from several donors. This sequence originates from a pool of human donors in good health; the sample pools cells from several healthy donors. The V gene is TRBV27, the J gene TRBJ1-5; D perhaps matches TRBD1 (5 bases). CDR3 bases: TGTGCCAGCAGACACCGGGACCCTAATCAGCCCCAGCATTTT. Protein: CASRHRDPNQPQHF.